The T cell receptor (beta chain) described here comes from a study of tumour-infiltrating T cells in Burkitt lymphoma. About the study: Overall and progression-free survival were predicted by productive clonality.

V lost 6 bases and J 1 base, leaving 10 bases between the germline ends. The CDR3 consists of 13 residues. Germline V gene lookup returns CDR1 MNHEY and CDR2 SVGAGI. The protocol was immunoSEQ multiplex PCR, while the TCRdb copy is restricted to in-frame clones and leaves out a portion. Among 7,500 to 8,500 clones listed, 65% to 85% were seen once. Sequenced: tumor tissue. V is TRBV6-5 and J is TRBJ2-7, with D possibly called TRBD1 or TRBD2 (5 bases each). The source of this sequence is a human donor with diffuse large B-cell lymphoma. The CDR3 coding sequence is TGTGCCAGCAGACTCAGGGAGTCCTACGAGCAGTACTTC. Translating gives CASRLRESYEQYF.